Given below is one TCR beta chain in context. Its antigen is still unknown. Base-call qualities are not available, and no considerably larger clone is one nucleotide away. These data come from a study of blood T cells in healthy people across ages (dated by TCRdb to the mid-2010s). Regarding the research as a whole: In model experiments, roughly one uniquely barcoded TCR beta cDNA molecule per two T cells was captured by template switching. The study measured age-related changes in TCR beta repertoire diversity using deep sequencing normalized with unique cDNA molecular identifiers. Donors were grouped into four age groups: young (average approximately 16 years), middle-aged (about 38), aged (around 60) and long-lived (about 90). To avoid experimental bias, donors of different ages were distributed randomly across sequencing lanes. For two donors (one aged 18 to 30 and one aged 80 or older), the study analyzed two additional independent replicas of 1 million unique cDNA reads from the same blood draw. Study-wide conclusions, independent of this receptor: Estimates of total diversity based on one million sequenced T cells were considered lower bounds and underestimates. Conclusive comparison of naive and antigen-experienced compartments was prevented by the profiling of bulk unsorted PBMCs. As age increased, observed TCR beta diversity per million T cells dropped in a roughly linear way, and a significant reduction was already evident by age 40. Compared with the aged group, more naive CD4+ T cells, fewer expanded clones and increased TCR diversity were shown by the long-lived group, suggesting age selection. A strong correlation was found between observed TCR beta diversity and the percentage of naive T cells measured by flow cytometry. The CMV infection status of donors was not known, potentially confounding age-related changes in expanded clonotypes.

A distance of 14 bases separates the germline ends of V and J, which lose 8 bases and 3 bases respectively. According to the germline V gene, CDR1 reads ENHRY and CDR2 reads SYGVKD. The cysteine opens and the phenylalanine closes a CDR3 of 14 amino acids. Only the CDR3 DNA is retained, 42 bases long and in frame from the first base. Donors were roughly 40 systemically healthy Caucasian individuals from Russia aged roughly 6 to 100 years. Each donor gave ten milliliters of peripheral blood, drawn into EDTA-treated Vacutainer tubes. Ficoll-Paque density-gradient centrifugation was used to isolate PBMCs, with at least 7 million per sample. Trizol reagent was used to extract total RNA from PBMCs, with at least 6 micrograms per sample. The percentages of naive CD45RAhigh/CD27high T cells were determined by flow cytometry on a PBMC aliquot from every donor. Library generation was performed with 5' RACE. Sequencing was carried out with an Illumina HiSeq 2500. A second PCR of roughly 6 to 11 cycles was run with a J-beta primer mix and a sample-barcoded 5' primer. A unique molecular identifier was introduced onto each TCR beta cDNA molecule by a template-switch 5' adaptor carrying 12 random nucleotides. Each sample yielded at least 3 million CDR3-containing paired-end reads. All of the RNA was converted into first-strand cDNA using the Mint cDNA synthesis kit, with a TRBC-specific oligonucleotide serving as the primer. All cDNA was treated with uracil-DNA glycosylase and then went through a first 18-cycle PCR with the universal primers M1SS and BC2_uni_R. Turning to the authors' computational methods: For normalization, 1 million high-quality reads were randomly selected from each sample, with every read carrying a distinct molecular identifier. Instead of being binned into consensus sequences, reads with shared molecular identifiers were discarded. MiTCR, with a Q25 quality threshold and the strictest error-elimination algorithm, was used for CDR3 identification, clonotype clustering and error correction. A nonparametric unseen species model using Euler transformation provided a lower-bound estimate of total TCR beta diversity. In-frame beta chains were kept once TCRdb had trimmed the public reads at Q25 with fastp and called clones with MiXCR. Rows merge per CDR3 protein into single entries with the most common DNA and genes. The V and J calls come from TCRdb's annotation, not from the publication. The sample table shows nearly 1 million distinct CDR3 sequences, and roughly 51% are seen once. The ten largest clonotypes hold around 21% of the sample.

The chain joins TRBV10-3 to TRBJ2-1; the D gene is possibly TRBD1 or TRBD2, with 5 bases matching each. Sample: blood. The sequence was obtained from a woman aged 55-70 years in good health. The bases are TGTGCCATCGGGACGGAGTCCCTCTACAATGAGCAGTTCTTC. Its protein product is CAIGTESLYNEQFF.